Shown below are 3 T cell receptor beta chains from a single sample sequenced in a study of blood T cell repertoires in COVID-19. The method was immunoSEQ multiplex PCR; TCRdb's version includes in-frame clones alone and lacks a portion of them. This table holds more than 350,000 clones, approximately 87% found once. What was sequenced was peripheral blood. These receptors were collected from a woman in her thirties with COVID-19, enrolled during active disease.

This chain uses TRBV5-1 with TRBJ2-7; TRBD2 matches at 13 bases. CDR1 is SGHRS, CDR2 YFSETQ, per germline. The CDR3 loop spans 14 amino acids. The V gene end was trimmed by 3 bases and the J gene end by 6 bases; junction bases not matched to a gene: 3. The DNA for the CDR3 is TGCGCCAGCAGCTCGGGACTAGCGGGAATCGAGCAGTACTTC. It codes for CASSSGLAGIEQYF. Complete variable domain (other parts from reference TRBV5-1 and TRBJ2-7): KAGVTQTPRYLIKTRGQQVTLSCSPISGHRSVSWYQQTPGQGLQFLFEYFSETQRNKGNFPGRFSGRQFSNSRSEMNVSTLELGDSALYLCASSSGLAGIEQYFGPGTRLTVT.

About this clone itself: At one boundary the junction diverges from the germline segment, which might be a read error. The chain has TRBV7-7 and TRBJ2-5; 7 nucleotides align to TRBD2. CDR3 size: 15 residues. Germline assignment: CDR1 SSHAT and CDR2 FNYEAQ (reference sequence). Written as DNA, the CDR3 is TGTGCTAGCAGCTTGTGGGGGAGGGCTCAAGAGACCCAGTACTTC. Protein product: CASSLWGRAQETQYF. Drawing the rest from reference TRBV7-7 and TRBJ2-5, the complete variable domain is GAGVSQSPRYKVTKRGQDVTLRCDPISSHATLYWYQQALGQGPEFLTYFNYEAQPDKSGLPSDRFSAERPEGSISTLTIQRTEQRDSAMYRCASSLWGRAQETQYFGPGTRLLVL.

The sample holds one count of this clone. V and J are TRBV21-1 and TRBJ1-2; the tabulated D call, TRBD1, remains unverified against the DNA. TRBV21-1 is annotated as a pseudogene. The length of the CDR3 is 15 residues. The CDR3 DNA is TGTGCCAGCAGCAAAGAGACAGACCTCAACTATGGCTACACCTTC. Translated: CASSKETDLNYGYTF.